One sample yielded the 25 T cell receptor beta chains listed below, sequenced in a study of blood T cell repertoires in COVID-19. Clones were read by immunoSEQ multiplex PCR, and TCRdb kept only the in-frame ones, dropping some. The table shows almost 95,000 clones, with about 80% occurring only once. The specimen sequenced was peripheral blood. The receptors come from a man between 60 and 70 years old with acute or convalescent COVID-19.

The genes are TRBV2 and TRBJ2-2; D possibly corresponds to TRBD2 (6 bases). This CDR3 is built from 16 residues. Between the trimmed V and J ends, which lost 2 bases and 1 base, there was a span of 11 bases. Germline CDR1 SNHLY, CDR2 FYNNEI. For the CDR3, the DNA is TGTGCCAGCAGTGAATGGGGGGTAGGGAACACCGGGGAGCTGTTTTTT. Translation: CASSEWGVGNTGELFF.

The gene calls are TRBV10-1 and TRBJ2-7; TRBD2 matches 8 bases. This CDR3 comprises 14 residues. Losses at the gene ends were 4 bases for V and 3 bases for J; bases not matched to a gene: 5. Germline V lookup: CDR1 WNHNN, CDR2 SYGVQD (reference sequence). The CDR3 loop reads CASSAGGGIYEQYF. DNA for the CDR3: TGCGCCAGCAGTGCCGGGGGGGGGATCTACGAGCAGTACTTC.

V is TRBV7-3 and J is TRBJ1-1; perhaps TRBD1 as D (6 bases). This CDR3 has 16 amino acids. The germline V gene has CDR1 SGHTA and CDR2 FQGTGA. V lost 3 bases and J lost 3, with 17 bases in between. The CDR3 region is CASSFPGEGRYTEAFF. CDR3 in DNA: TGTGCCAGCAGCTTCCCAGGGGAGGGCAGGTACACTGAAGCTTTCTTT.

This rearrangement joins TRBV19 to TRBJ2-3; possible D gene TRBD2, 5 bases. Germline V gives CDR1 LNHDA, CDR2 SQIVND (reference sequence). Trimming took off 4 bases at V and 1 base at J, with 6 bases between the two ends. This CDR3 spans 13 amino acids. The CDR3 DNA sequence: TGTGCCAGTAGTACCGGGGGCACAGATACGCAGTATTTT. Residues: CASSTGGTDTQYF.

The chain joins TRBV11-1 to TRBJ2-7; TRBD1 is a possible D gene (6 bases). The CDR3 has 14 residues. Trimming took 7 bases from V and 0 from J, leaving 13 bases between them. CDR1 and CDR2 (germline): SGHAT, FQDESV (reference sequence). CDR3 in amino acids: CASTQTRGSYEQYF. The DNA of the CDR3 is TGTGCCAGCACCCAGACCAGGGGCTCCTACGAGCAGTACTTC.

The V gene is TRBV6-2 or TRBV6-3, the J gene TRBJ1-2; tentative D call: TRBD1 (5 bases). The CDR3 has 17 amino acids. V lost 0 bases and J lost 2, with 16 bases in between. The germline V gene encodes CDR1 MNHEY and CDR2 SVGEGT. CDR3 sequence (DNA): TGTGCCAGCAGTTACTCTAATTCCGGTCGGGGGAACTATGGCTACACCTTC. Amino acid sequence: CASSYSNSGRGNYGYTF.

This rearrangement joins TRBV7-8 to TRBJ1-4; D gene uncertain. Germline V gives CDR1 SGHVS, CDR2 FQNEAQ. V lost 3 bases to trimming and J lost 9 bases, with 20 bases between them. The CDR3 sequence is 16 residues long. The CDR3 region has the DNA TGTGCCAGCAGCTTCGGGTTAAGAGGAAACGATCAAAAACTGTTTTTT. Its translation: CASSFGLRGNDQKLFF.

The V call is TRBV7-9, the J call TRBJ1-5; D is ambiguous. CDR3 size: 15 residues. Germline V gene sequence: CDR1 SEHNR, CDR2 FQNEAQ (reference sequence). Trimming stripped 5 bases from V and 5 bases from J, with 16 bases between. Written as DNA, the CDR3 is TGTGCCAGCAGCCCCGGGGAGAATCGGGATCAGCCCCAGCATTTT. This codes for CASSPGENRDQPQHF.

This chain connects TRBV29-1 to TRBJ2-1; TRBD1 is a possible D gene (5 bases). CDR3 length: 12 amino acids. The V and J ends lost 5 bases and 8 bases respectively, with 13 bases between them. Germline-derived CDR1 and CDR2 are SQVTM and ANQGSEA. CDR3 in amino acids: CSVSRTSYEQFF. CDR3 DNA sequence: TGCAGCGTTAGTAGGACAAGCTATGAGCAGTTCTTC.

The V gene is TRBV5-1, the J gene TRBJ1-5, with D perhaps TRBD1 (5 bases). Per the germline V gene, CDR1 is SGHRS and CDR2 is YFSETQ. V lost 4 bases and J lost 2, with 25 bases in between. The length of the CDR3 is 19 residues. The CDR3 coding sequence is TGCGCCAGCAGCGTTACTGGAGGGCGGGCGGGGGGGGGCAATCAGCCCCAGCATTTT. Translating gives CASSVTGGRAGGGNQPQHF.

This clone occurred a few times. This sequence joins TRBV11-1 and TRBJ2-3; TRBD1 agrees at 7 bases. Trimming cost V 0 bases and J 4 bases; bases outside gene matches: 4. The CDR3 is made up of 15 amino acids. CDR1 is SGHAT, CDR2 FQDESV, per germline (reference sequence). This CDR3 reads CASSLASRGSDTQYF. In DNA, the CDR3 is TGTGCCAGCAGCTTAGCCTCCAGGGGGTCAGATACGCAGTATTTT.

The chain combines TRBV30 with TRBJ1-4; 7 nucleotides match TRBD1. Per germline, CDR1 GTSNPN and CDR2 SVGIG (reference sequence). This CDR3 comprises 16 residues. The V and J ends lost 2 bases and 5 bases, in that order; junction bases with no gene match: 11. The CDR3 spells CAWSSPLSGQNEKLFF. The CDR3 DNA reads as TGTGCCTGGAGTTCTCCTTTATCGGGACAGAATGAAAAACTGTTTTTT.

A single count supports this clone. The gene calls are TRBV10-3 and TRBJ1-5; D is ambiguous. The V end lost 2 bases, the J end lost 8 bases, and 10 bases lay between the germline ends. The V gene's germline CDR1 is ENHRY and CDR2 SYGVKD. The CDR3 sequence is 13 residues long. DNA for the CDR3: TGTGCCATCAGTGAGGGAGATATCGAGCCCCAGCATTTT. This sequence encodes CAISEGDIEPQHF.

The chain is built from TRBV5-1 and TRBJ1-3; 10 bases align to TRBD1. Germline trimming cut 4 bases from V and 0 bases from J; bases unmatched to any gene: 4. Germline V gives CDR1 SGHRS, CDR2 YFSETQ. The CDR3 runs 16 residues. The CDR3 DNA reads TGCGCCAGCAGCCTGGGGGACAGGGGCTCTGGAAACACCATATATTTT. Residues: CASSLGDRGSGNTIYF.

This CDR3 reads CASSQGDRVSGANVLTF. CDR3 nucleotide sequence: TGCGCCAGCAGCCAGGGGGACAGGGTCTCTGGGGCCAACGTCCTGACTTTC. This chain links TRBV4-1 with TRBJ2-6; 9 bases are a match to TRBD1. Germline V gives CDR1 MGHRA, CDR2 YSYEKL. The CDR3 consists of 17 residues. The V segment lost 3 bases and the J segment 0 bases; nucleotides outside the gene matches: 3.

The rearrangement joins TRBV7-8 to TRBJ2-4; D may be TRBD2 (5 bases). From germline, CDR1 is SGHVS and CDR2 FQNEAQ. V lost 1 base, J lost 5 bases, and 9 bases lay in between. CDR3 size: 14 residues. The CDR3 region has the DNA TGTGCCAGCAGCTTAGGAGGGCTGGAAAACATTCAGTACTTC. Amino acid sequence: CASSLGGLENIQYF.

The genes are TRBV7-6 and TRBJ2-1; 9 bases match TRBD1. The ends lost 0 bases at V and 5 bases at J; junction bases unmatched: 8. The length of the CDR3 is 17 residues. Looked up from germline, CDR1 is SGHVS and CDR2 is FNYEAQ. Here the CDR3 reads CASSLARTGDFDNEQFF. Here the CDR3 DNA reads TGTGCCAGCAGCTTAGCACGGACAGGGGACTTCGACAATGAGCAGTTCTTC.

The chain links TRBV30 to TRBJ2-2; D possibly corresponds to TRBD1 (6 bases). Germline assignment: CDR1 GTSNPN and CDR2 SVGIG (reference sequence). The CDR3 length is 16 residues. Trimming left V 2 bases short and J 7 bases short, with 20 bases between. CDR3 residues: CAWSPRRSGVLGELFF. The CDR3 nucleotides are TGTGCCTGGAGTCCGAGGAGGTCAGGGGTGCTCGGGGAGCTGTTTTTT. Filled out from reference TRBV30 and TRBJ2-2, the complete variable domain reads SQTIHQWPATLVQPVGSPLSLECTVEGTSNPNLYWYRQAAGRGLQLLFYSVGIGQISSEVPQNLSASRPQDRQFILSSKKLLLSDSGFYLCAWSPRRSGVLGELFFGEGSRLTVL.

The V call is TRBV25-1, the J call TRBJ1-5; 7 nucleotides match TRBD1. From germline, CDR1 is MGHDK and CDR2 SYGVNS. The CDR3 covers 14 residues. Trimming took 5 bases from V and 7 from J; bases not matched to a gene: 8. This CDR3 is CASSLGAGGQPQHF. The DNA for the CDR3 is TGTGCCAGCAGTTTAGGGGCAGGGGGACAGCCCCAGCATTTT.

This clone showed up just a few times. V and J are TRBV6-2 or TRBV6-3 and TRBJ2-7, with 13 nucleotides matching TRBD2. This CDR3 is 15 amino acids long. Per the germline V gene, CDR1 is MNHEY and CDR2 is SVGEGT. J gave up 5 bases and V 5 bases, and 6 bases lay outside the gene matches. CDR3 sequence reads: CASSGLAGVINEQYF. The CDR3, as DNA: TGTGCCAGCAGTGGACTAGCGGGGGTGATAAACGAGCAGTACTTC.

CDR3: CASSDSGGSNSPLHF. Written as DNA, the CDR3 is TGTGCCAGCAGTGACTCAGGAGGAAGTAATTCACCCCTCCACTTT. The V gene is TRBV6-4, the J gene TRBJ1-6; unclear D gene. The CDR3 runs to 15 residues. The germline V gene encodes CDR1 MRHNA and CDR2 SNTAGT. V shed 0 bases and J shed 6 bases, with 9 bases lying between them.

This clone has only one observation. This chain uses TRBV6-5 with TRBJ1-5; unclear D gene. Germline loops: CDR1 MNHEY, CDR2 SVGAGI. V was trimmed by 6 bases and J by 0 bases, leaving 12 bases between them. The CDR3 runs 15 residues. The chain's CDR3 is CASRVTDNSNQPQHF. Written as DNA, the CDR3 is TGTGCCAGCAGAGTCACAGACAATAGCAATCAGCCCCAGCATTTT.

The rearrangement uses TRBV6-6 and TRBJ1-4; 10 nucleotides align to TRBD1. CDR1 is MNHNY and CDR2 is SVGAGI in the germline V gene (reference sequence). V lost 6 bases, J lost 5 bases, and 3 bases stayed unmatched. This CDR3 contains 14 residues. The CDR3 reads CASRTTGGNEKLFF. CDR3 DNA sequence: TGTGCCAGCAGGACGACAGGGGGCAATGAAAAACTGTTTTTT.

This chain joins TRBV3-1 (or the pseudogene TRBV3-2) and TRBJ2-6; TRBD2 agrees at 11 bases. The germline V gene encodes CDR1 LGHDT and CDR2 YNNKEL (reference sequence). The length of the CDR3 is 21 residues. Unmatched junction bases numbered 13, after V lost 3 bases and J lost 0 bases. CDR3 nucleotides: TGTGCCAGCAGCCAGGCCAGGGTTCTAGCGGGGGGATTCTCTGGGGCCAACGTCCTGACTTTC. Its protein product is CASSQARVLAGGFSGANVLTF.

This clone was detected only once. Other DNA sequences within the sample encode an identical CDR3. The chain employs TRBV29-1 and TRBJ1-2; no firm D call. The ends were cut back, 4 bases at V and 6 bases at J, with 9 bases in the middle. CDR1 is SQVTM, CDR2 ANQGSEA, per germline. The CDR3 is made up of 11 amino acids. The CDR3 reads CSVASGDGYTF. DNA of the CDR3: TGCAGCGTTGCGAGCGGGGATGGCTACACCTTC.